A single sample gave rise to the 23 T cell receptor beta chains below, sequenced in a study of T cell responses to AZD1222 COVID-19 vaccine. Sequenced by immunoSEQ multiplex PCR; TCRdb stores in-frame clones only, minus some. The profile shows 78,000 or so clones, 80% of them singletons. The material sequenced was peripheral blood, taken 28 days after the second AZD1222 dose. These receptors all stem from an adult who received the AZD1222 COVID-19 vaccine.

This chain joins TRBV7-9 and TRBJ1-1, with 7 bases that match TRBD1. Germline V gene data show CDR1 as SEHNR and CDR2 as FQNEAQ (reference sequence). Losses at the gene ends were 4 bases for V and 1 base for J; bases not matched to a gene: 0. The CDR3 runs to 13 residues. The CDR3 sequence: CASSWDRNTEAFF. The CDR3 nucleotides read TGTGCCAGCAGCTGGGACAGGAACACTGAAGCTTTCTTT.

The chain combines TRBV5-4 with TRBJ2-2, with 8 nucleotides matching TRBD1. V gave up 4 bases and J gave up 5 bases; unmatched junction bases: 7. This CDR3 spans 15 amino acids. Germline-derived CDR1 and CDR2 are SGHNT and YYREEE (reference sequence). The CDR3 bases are TGTGCCAGCAGCCTACAAACAGGGGGTACCGGGGAGCTGTTTTTT. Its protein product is CASSLQTGGTGELFF.

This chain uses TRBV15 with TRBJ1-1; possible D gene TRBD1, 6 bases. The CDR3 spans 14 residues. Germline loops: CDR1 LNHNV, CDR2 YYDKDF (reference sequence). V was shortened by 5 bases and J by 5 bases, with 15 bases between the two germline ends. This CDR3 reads CATSDHDRLTEAFF. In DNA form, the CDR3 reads TGTGCCACCAGCGACCACGACAGGCTAACTGAAGCTTTCTTT.

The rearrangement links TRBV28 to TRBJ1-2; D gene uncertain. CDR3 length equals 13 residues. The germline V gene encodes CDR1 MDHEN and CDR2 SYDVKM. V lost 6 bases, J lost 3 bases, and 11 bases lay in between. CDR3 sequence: CASSSDTHYGYTF. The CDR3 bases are TGTGCCAGCAGCTCAGACACTCACTATGGCTACACCTTC.

CDR3 nucleotide sequence: TGTGCCAGCAGTCCCTGGACAGGGGGCGAATCCTATAATTCACCCCTCCACTTT. Translation: CASSPWTGGESYNSPLHF. The chain uses TRBV28 and TRBJ1-6; 11 bases map to TRBD1. Unmatched junction bases numbered 7, after V lost 5 bases and J lost 1 base. The V gene's germline CDR1 is MDHEN and CDR2 SYDVKM. The CDR3 extends over 18 amino acids.

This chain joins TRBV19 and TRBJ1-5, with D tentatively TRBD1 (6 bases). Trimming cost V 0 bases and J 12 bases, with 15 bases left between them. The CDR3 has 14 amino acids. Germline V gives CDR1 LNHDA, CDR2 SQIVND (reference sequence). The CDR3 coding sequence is TGTGCCAGTAGTATAGACTCAATACAGGGTGTCCAGCATTTT. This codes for CASSIDSIQGVQHF.

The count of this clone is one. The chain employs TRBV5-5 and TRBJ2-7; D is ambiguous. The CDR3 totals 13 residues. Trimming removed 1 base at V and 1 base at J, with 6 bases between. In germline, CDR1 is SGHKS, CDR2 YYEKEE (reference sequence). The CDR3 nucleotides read TGTGCCAGCAGCTTGACTGAATCCTACGAGCAGTACTTC. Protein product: CASSLTESYEQYF. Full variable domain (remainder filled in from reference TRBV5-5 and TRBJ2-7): DAGVTQSPTHLIKTRGQQVTLRCSPISGHKSVSWYQQVLGQGPQFIFQYYEKEERGRGNFPDRFSARQFPNYSSELNVNALLLGDSALYLCASSLTESYEQYFGPGTRLTVT.

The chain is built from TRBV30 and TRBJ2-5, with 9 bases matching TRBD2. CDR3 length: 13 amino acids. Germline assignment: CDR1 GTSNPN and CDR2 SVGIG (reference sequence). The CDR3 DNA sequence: TGTGCATGTAGCGGGAGAGGGCAAGAGACCCAGTACTTC. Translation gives CACSGRGQETQYF.

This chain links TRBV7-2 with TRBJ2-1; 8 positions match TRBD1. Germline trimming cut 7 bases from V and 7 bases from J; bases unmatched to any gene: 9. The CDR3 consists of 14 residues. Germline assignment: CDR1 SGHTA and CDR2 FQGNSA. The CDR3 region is CASTPSTGDNEQFF. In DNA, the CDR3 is TGTGCCAGCACCCCTTCGACAGGGGATAATGAGCAGTTCTTC.

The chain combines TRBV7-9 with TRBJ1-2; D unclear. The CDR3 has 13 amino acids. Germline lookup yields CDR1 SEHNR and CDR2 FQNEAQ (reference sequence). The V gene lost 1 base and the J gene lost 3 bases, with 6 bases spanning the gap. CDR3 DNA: TGTGCCAGCAGCTTAGGGTCCTACTATGGCTACACCTTC. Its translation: CASSLGSYYGYTF.

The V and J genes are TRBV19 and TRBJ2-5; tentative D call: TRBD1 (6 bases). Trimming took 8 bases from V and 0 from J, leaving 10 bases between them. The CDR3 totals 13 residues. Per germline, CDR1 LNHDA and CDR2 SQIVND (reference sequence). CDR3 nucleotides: TGTGCCAGTTCTGGACAGCACCAAGAGACCCAGTACTTC. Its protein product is CASSGQHQETQYF.

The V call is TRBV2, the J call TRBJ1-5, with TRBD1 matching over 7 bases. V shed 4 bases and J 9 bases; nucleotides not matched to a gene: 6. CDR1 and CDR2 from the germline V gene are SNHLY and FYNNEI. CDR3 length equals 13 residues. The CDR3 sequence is CASSAQGFWPQHF. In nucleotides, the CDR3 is TGTGCCAGCAGTGCACAGGGGTTTTGGCCCCAGCATTTT.

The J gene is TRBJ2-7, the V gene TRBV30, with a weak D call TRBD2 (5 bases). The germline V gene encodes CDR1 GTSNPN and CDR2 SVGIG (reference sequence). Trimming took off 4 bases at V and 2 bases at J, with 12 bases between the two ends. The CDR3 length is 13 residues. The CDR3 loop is CAWNGLGAYEQYF. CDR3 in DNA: TGTGCCTGGAACGGACTCGGAGCCTACGAGCAGTACTTC.

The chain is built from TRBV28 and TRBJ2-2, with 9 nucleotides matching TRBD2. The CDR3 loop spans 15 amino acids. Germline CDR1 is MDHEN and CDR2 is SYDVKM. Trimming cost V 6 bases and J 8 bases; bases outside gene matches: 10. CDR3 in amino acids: CASSNSGGLTGELFF. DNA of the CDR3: TGTGCCAGCAGCAATAGCGGGGGTCTAACGGGGGAGCTGTTTTTT.

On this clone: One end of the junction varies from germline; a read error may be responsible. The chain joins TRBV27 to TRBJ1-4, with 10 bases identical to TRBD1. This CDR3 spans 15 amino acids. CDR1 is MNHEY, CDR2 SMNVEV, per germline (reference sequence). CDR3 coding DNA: TGTGCCAGCAGTCTTCGACAGGGGGCTAACGAAAAACTGTTTTTT. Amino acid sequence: CASSLRQGANEKLFF.

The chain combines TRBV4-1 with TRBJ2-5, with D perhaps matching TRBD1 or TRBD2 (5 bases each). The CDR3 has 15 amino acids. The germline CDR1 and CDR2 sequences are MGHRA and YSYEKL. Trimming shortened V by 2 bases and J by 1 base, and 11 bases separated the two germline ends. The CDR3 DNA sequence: TGCGCCAGCAGCCAAAACCCAGGGACCCAAGAGACCCAGTACTTC. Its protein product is CASSQNPGTQETQYF.

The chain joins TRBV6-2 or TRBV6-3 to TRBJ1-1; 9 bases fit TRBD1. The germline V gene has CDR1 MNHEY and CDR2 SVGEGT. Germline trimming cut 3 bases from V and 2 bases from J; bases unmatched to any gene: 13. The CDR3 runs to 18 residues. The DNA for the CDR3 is TGTGCCAGCAGTTATCACCCGATTTCGGACAGGGGAAACACTGAAGCTTTCTTT. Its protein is CASSYHPISDRGNTEAFF.

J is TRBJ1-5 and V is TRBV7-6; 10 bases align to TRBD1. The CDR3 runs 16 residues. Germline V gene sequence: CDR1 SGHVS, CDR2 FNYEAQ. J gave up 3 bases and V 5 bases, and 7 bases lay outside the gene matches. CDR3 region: CASSLTGTGDNQPQHF. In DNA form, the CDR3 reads TGTGCCAGCAGCCTCACGGGGACAGGGGACAATCAGCCCCAGCATTTT.

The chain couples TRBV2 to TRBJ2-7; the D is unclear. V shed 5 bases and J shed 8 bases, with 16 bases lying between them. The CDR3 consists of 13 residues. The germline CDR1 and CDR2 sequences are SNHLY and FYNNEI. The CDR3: CASSISREEKQYF. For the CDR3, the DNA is TGTGCCAGCAGTATATCACGAGAGGAGAAGCAGTACTTC.

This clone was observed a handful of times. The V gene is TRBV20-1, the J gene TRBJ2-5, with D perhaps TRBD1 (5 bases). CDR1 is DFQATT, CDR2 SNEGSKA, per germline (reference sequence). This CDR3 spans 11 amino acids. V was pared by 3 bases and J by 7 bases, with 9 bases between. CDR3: CSARDTRTQYF. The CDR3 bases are TGCAGTGCTAGGGACACTCGGACCCAGTACTTC.

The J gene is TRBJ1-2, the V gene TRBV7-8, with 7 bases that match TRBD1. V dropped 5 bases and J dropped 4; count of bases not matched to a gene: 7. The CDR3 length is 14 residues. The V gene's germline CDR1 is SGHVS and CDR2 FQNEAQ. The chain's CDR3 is CASSPGTASYGYTF. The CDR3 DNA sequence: TGTGCCAGCAGCCCCGGGACAGCAAGCTATGGCTACACCTTC.

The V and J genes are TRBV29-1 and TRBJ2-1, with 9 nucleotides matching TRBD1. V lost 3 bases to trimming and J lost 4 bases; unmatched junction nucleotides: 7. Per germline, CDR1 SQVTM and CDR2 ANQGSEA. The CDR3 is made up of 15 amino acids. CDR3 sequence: CSVDGTGISYNEQFF. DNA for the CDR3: TGCAGCGTTGATGGGACAGGGATTTCTTACAATGAGCAGTTCTTC.

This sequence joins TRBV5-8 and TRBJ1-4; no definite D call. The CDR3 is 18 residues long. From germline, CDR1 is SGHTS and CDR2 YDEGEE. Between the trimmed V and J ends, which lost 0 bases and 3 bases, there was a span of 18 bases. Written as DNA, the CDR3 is TGTGCCAGCAGCTTGGAGCATACGCTACTTGAGGCTAATGAAAAACTGTTTTTT. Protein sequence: CASSLEHTLLEANEKLFF.